These 20 T cell receptor beta chains came from one sample sequenced in a study of blood T cell repertoires in COVID-19. Only in-frame clones appear in the TCRdb table, and some are missing; sequencing was by immunoSEQ multiplex PCR. Altogether about 170,000 clones are present, approximately 85% being singletons, with the ten largest covering about 6.9%. Sequenced sample: peripheral blood. Every receptor here comes from an older man with COVID-19, enrolled during active disease.

This chain uses TRBV19 with TRBJ1-3; no clear D gene. The germline V gene encodes CDR1 LNHDA and CDR2 SQIVND (reference sequence). There are 17 residues in the CDR3. V lost 3 bases and J 0 bases, leaving 15 bases between the germline ends. The CDR3 is CASSIAQALSSGNTIYF. For the CDR3, the DNA is TGTGCCAGTAGTATCGCTCAGGCGCTCAGCTCTGGAAACACCATATATTTT.

V is TRBV3-1 (or the pseudogene TRBV3-2) and J is TRBJ2-7, with TRBD2 as a possible D gene (5 bases). Germline V gene lookup returns CDR1 LGHDT and CDR2 YNNKEL (reference sequence). The CDR3 contains 12 residues. Trimming left V 1 base short and J 7 bases short, with 8 bases between. The chain's CDR3 is CASSQVRDEQYF. CDR3 sequence (DNA): TGTGCCAGCAGCCAAGTCCGGGATGAGCAGTACTTC.

This chain connects TRBV2 to TRBJ1-3; TRBD1 aligns across 7 bases. Germline trimming cut 7 bases from V and 0 bases from J; bases unmatched to any gene: 6. CDR1 is SNHLY and CDR2 is FYNNEI in the germline V gene. The CDR3 extends over 15 amino acids. CDR3 loop: CASIGTAYSGNTIYF. CDR3 in DNA: TGTGCCAGCATTGGGACAGCTTACTCTGGAAACACCATATATTTT. Full variable domain (remainder filled in from reference TRBV2 and TRBJ1-3): EPEVTQTPSHQVTQMGQEVILRCVPISNHLYFYWYRQILGQKVEFLVSFYNNEISEKSEIFDDQFSVERPDGSNFTLKIRSTKLEDSAMYFCASIGTAYSGNTIYFGEGSWLTVV.

The rearrangement joins TRBV5-1 to TRBJ2-3, with 8 bases fitting TRBD1. This CDR3 spans 13 amino acids. The germline CDR1 and CDR2 sequences are SGHRS and YFSETQ. Trimming at V came to 4 bases and at J to 6 bases, leaving 4 bases not matched to a gene. The CDR3 DNA sequence: TGCGCCAGCAGCCTACAGGGGGAGGATACGCAGTATTTT. It encodes CASSLQGEDTQYF.

The rearrangement joins TRBV4-1 to TRBJ2-7; weak D call: TRBD2 (6 bases). Germline CDR1 is MGHRA and CDR2 is YSYEKL. The CDR3 is made up of 15 amino acids. V was trimmed by 4 bases and J by 2 bases, leaving 15 bases between them. For the CDR3, the DNA is TGCGCCAGCAGCCGGGGGGTGGGTGGCACCTACGAGCAGTACTTC. This gives the protein CASSRGVGGTYEQYF.

The rearrangement joins TRBV4-2 to TRBJ1-2; D is unresolved. The V end lost 0 bases, the J end lost 2 bases, and 7 bases lay between the germline ends. Germline V gene sequence: CDR1 LGHNA, CDR2 YNFKEQ. This CDR3 is 14 amino acids long. The DNA of the CDR3 is TGTGCCAGCAGCCAAGATGCCGGGAACTATGGCTACACCTTC. It specifies CASSQDAGNYGYTF.

The gene calls are TRBV2 and TRBJ1-4; 8 nucleotides agree with TRBD1. Germline V gene data show CDR1 as SNHLY and CDR2 as FYNNEI. CDR3 length equals 15 residues. Trimming took 7 bases from V and 8 from J; bases not matched to a gene: 12. This chain's CDR3 is CASKVQGELGEKLFF. CDR3 DNA sequence: TGTGCCAGCAAAGTACAGGGGGAGCTTGGAGAAAAACTGTTTTTT.

The chain recombines TRBV18 with TRBJ1-1; a possible D gene is TRBD1 (6 bases). CDR1 KGHSH and CDR2 LQKENI come from the germline V gene. CDR3 length equals 13 residues. V was clipped by 1 base and J by 8 bases, with 11 bases between them. DNA for the CDR3: TGTGCCAGCTCACCACGACAGGCCGCCGAAGCTTTCTTT. Translating it yields CASSPRQAAEAFF.

This clone came up once. The rearrangement uses TRBV5-8 and TRBJ1-5, with D hard to call. With 10 bases removed from V and 5 bases from J, the gap between germline ends came to 19 bases. The CDR3 consists of 14 residues. Germline lookup yields CDR1 SGHTS and CDR2 YDEGEE. CDR3 coding DNA: TGTGCCTCCCAAGCCCCGCCATTAGATCAGCCCCAGCATTTT. Translation: CASQAPPLDQPQHF.

The chain links TRBV12-5 to TRBJ2-1; unclear D gene. The V and J ends lost 4 bases and 7 bases respectively, with 11 bases between them. Per germline, CDR1 LGHNT and CDR2 FRNRAP. There are 13 residues in the CDR3. The CDR3 DNA reads as TGTGCTAGTGGTTGGGCAGGTTTGAATGAGCAGTTCTTC. Protein product: CASGWAGLNEQFF.

CDR3 loop: CASSLRQGRSGELFF. CDR3 sequence (DNA): TGTGCCAGCAGCCTTCGACAGGGGCGGAGCGGGGAGCTGTTTTTT. The chain uses TRBV7-3 and TRBJ2-2; TRBD1 matches 8 bases. The CDR3 loop spans 15 amino acids. Germline CDR1 is SGHTA and CDR2 is FQGTGA. V lost 5 bases, J lost 7 bases, and 9 bases stayed unmatched.

This clone was observed a few times. This rearrangement joins TRBV4-1 to TRBJ1-1, with D possibly being TRBD1 (5 bases). The CDR3 sequence is 17 residues long. The V gene lost 6 bases and the J gene lost 4 bases, with 24 bases spanning the gap. Germline assignment: CDR1 MGHRA and CDR2 YSYEKL. The CDR3 coding sequence is TGCGCCAGCAGTCAACCGCCGTTTCCAGGGCCGAGCACTGAAGCTTTCTTT. Its translation: CASSQPPFPGPSTEAFF.

The chain combines TRBV12-5 with TRBJ1-6, with TRBD1 identical over 7 bases. The germline CDR1 and CDR2 sequences are LGHNT and FRNRAP. The J segment lost 7 bases and the V segment lost 5 bases, leaving 5 bases of the junction unmatched. The CDR3 runs 14 residues. CDR3 sequence (DNA): TGTGCTAGTGGTCGCAACAGGGGCAATTCACCCCTCCACTTT. As protein: CASGRNRGNSPLHF.

This clone has a handful of counts. The genes are TRBV19 and TRBJ1-1; TRBD1 agrees at 11 bases. In germline, CDR1 is LNHDA, CDR2 SQIVND (reference sequence). The CDR3 is 17 residues long. Trimming removed 5 bases from V and 0 bases from J; junction bases left unmatched: 8. Written as DNA, the CDR3 is TGTGCCAGTAGTCCCCTCCGGACAGGGGGCCTGAACACTGAAGCTTTCTTT. Protein: CASSPLRTGGLNTEAFF. Drawing the rest from reference TRBV19 and TRBJ1-1, the complete variable domain is DGGITQSPKYLFRKEGQNVTLSCEQNLNHDAMYWYRQDPGQGLRLIYYSQIVNDFQKGDIAEGYSVSREKKESFPLTVTSAQKNPTAFYLCASSPLRTGGLNTEAFFGQGTRLTVV.

V and J are TRBV2 and TRBJ1-2; 7 nucleotides align to TRBD1. The CDR3 totals 14 residues. Germline-derived CDR1 and CDR2 are SNHLY and FYNNEI. Germline trimming cut 4 bases from V and 8 bases from J; bases unmatched to any gene: 10. The CDR3 bases are TGTGCCAGCAGTGGCGGGACAGTTAGGTCCGGCTACACCTTC. Its translation: CASSGGTVRSGYTF.

The V and J genes are TRBV4-3 and TRBJ2-2; D gene unclear. Germline-derived CDR1 and CDR2 are LGHNA and YSLEER. This CDR3 contains 14 residues. V was pared by 6 bases and J by 0 bases, with 8 bases between. CDR3 DNA: TGCGCCAGCAGAAGTCACACGAACACCGGGGAGCTGTTTTTT. It specifies CASRSHTNTGELFF.

The chain recombines TRBV6-5 with TRBJ1-5; D is uncertain. With 8 bases removed from V and 0 bases from J, the gap between germline ends came to 8 bases. The germline CDR1 and CDR2 sequences are MNHEY and SVGAGI. This CDR3 has 13 residues. The CDR3: CASGRASNQPQHF. In nucleotides, the CDR3 is TGTGCCAGCGGGAGGGCTAGCAATCAGCCCCAGCATTTT.

The rearrangement joins TRBV7-9 to TRBJ2-1, with 10 positions matching TRBD1. The germline V gene encodes CDR1 SEHNR and CDR2 FQNEAQ (reference sequence). This CDR3 has 14 amino acids. The junction had 6 bases not matched to a gene; V was cut back by 10 bases and J by 3 bases. The CDR3 region is CATLTGGFYNEQFF. The DNA for the CDR3 is TGTGCCACCTTGACAGGGGGCTTCTACAATGAGCAGTTCTTC.

The CDR3 loop reads CASSIIKGGGNQPQHF. The DNA of the CDR3 is TGTGCCAGCAGTATAATCAAAGGAGGAGGCAATCAGCCCCAGCATTTT. The J gene is TRBJ1-5, the V gene TRBV27; unclear D gene. The V gene's germline CDR1 is MNHEY and CDR2 SMNVEV (reference sequence). The CDR3 length is 16 residues. V was trimmed by 5 bases and J by 2 bases, leaving 16 bases between them.

This clone has a single count. V is TRBV2 and J is TRBJ2-2; TRBD2 is a possible D gene (6 bases). Germline V gene sequence: CDR1 SNHLY, CDR2 FYNNEI. There are 16 residues in the CDR3. V lost 0 bases and J lost 4, with 12 bases in between. The CDR3 loop reads CASSEAGGTRTGELFF. The CDR3 coding sequence is TGTGCCAGCAGTGAAGCTGGGGGGACGCGCACCGGGGAGCTGTTTTTT.